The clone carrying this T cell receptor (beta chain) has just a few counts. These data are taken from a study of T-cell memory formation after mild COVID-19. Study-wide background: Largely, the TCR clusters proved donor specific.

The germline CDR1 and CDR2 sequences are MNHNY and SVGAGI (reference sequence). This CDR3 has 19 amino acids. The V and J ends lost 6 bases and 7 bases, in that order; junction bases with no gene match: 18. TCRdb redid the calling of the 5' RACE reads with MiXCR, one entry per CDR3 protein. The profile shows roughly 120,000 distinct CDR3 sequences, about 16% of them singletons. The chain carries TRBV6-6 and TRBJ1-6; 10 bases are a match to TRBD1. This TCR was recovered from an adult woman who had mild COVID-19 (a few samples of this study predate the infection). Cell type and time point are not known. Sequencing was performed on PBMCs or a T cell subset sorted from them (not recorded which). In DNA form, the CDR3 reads TGTGCCAGCAGGAATACGAGACAGGGGGCTCGGGCTGGGAATTCACCCCTCCACTTT. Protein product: CASRNTRQGARAGNSPLHF.